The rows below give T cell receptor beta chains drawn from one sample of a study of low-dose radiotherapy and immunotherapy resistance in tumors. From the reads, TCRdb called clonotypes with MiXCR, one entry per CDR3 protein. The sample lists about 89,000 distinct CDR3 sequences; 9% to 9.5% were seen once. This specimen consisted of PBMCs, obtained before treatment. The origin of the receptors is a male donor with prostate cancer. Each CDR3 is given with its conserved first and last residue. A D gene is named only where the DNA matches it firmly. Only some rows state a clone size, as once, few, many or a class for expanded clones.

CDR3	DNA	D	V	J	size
CASSLGQRIGEQYF	TGCGCCAGCAGCTTGGGACAGAGGATCGGCGAGCAGTACTTC	.	TRBV5-1	TRBJ2-7	few
CASSVVPGTQGGEQFF	TGTGCCAGCAGCGTAGTACCCGGGACGCAGGGCGGTGAGCAGTTCTTC	.	TRBV9	TRBJ2-1	many
CASPPTAGRYNEQFF	TGTGCCAGTCCCCCAACAGCGGGAAGGTACAATGAGCAGTTCTTC	TRBD2	TRBV28	TRBJ2-1	many
CASSGREGNQPQHF	TGTGCCAGTAGCGGCAGGGAAGGGAATCAGCCCCAGCATTTT	.	TRBV19	TRBJ1-5	many
CASSEFMTGNQETQYF	TGTGCCAGCAGCGAATTCATGACAGGGAATCAAGAGACCCAGTACTTC	TRBD1	TRBV25-1	TRBJ2-5	many
CASSQDTSWAGPTDTQYF	TGCGCCAGCAGCCAAGACACCTCTTGGGCGGGCCCCACAGATACGCAGTATTTT	.	TRBV4-3	TRBJ2-3	many
CASSQERASFTTMDEQFF	TGTGCCAGCAGCCAAGAACGGGCCAGTTTTACTACAATGGATGAGCAGTTCTTC	.	TRBV4-2	TRBJ2-1	many
CASSQAGGRHEKLFF	TGTGCCAGCAGCCAAGCAGGGGGCCGGCATGAAAAACTGTTTTTT	TRBD1	TRBV3-1	TRBJ1-4	many
CASSLVYGPLAKNIQYF	TGTGCCAGCAGCTTAGTGTACGGGCCGTTAGCCAAAAACATTCAGTACTTC	.	TRBV7-2	TRBJ2-4	.
CASSLGQGLGNEQFF	TGTGCCAGCAGCTTGGGTCAGGGCCTAGGTAATGAGCAGTTCTTC	.	TRBV5-8	TRBJ2-1	many
CASSFRGSGTGELFF	TGTGCCAGCAGCTTTAGGGGGAGTGGAACCGGGGAGCTGTTTTTT	.	TRBV7-2	TRBJ2-2	many
CSAMSPTLKETQYF	TGCAGTGCTATGAGCCCTACCCTCAAAGAGACCCAGTACTTC	.	TRBV20-1	TRBJ2-5	many
CASSFGGAAKNIQYF	TGTGCCAGCAGTTTCGGAGGGGCGGCCAAAAACATTCAGTACTTC	.	TRBV28	TRBJ2-4	many
CASSALGGGGTDTQYF	TGTGCCAGCAGCGCTCTAGGCGGTGGCGGCACAGATACGCAGTATTTT	.	TRBV9	TRBJ2-3	many
CASSLVQANQPQHF	TGTGCCAGCAGCTTGGTCCAGGCTAATCAGCCCCAGCATTTT	.	TRBV5-5	TRBJ1-5	many
CASSFTQGRELFF	TGCGCCAGCAGCTTTACCCAGGGCCGGGAGCTGTTTTTT	.	TRBV5-1	TRBJ2-2	many
CASSGTRGTGELFF	TGCGCCAGCAGCGGCACTAGAGGTACCGGGGAGCTGTTTTTT	.	TRBV5-1	TRBJ2-2	many
CASSWGANNEQFF	TGTGCCAGCTCATGGGGGGCGAACAATGAGCAGTTCTTC	.	TRBV5-6	TRBJ2-1	many
CASSLQPGQIYEQYF	TGTGCCAGCAGCCTACAGCCGGGACAGATCTACGAGCAGTACTTC	TRBD1	TRBV7-2	TRBJ2-7	.
CASSKREKDNEQFF	TGCGCCAGCAGTAAGCGGGAGAAGGACAATGAGCAGTTCTTC	TRBD2	TRBV5-1	TRBJ2-1	many
CASSYSMGTSGGTQYF	TGTGCCAGCAGTTACTCGATGGGGACTAGCGGAGGGACCCAGTACTTC	TRBD2	TRBV6-6	TRBJ2-5	many
CASSGVVDEQYF	TGTGCCAGCAGTGGTGTGGTGGACGAGCAGTACTTC	.	TRBV28	TRBJ2-7	many
CASVGLTTQYF	TGTGCCAGCGTAGGACTGACTACGCAGTATTTT	.	TRBV5-4	TRBJ2-3	.
CASSSALSSYNEQFF	TGTGCCAGCAGCTCCGCGCTAAGCTCCTACAATGAGCAGTTCTTC	.	TRBV11-1	TRBJ2-1	many
CASSPSGLRNTEAFF	TGTGCCAGCTCACCATCTGGCTTGAGGAACACTGAAGCTTTCTTT	.	TRBV18	TRBJ1-1	many
CASSQLDGNQPQHF	TGCGCCAGCAGCCAACTTGATGGCAATCAGCCCCAGCATTTT	.	TRBV4-3	TRBJ1-5	many
CASSLGSDQPQHF	TGTGCCAGCTCACTAGGGTCAGATCAGCCCCAGCATTTT	.	TRBV18	TRBJ1-5	many
CAWRTKRQGAHYGYTF	TGTGCCTGGAGGACAAAGCGACAGGGGGCTCACTATGGCTACACCTTC	TRBD1	TRBV30	TRBJ1-2	.
CSASGQGVRETQYF	TGCAGCGCATCCGGACAGGGGGTGAGAGAGACCCAGTACTTC	TRBD1	TRBV29-1	TRBJ2-5	many
CASSTQVNQPQHF	TGTGCCAGTAGTACCCAGGTGAATCAGCCCCAGCATTTT	.	TRBV19	TRBJ1-5	many
CASSKALRFF	TGTGCCAGCAGCAAAGCGCTTAGGTTCTTC	.	TRBV21-1	TRBJ2-1	many
CASRLGTGYDTQYF	TGCGCCAGCAGACTCGGGACTGGCTATGATACGCAGTATTTT	.	TRBV10-2	TRBJ2-3	.
CASCRGQGNEQYF	TGTGCCAGTTGCCGGGGACAGGGTAACGAGCAGTACTTC	TRBD1	TRBV19	TRBJ2-7	few
CASSDPRGVPFSVSGELFF	TGTGCCAGCAGTGACCCTAGAGGAGTGCCCTTTTCAGTTTCCGGGGAGCTGTTTTTT	.	TRBV6-2/TRBV6-3	TRBJ2-2	many
CASSQGTVDNEQFF	TGTGCCAGCAGCCAGGGGACAGTGGACAATGAGCAGTTCTTC	TRBD1	TRBV14	TRBJ2-1	many
CASSLLTGNTGELFF	TGCGCCAGCAGCTTATTGACAGGAAACACCGGGGAGCTGTTTTTT	.	TRBV5-1	TRBJ2-2	many
CASRDLKQGGNTGELFF	TGCGCCAGCAGAGACCTAAAACAGGGGGGGAACACCGGGGAGCTGTTTTTT	TRBD1	TRBV5-1	TRBJ2-2	many
CASSQDRTGETQYF	TGCGCCAGCAGCCAGGACAGGACAGGAGAGACCCAGTACTTC	TRBD1	TRBV4-3	TRBJ2-5	many
CASSIGGTRRTDTQYF	TGTGCCAGTAGTATAGGGGGGACAAGACGCACAGATACGCAGTATTTT	.	TRBV19	TRBJ2-3	.
CASSSPQTLKDTQYF	TGTGCCAGCAGTTCTCCACAGACCCTAAAAGATACGCAGTATTTT	.	TRBV6-5	TRBJ2-3	many
CASSLNRGITGELFF	TGCGCCAGCAGCCTGAACAGGGGGATCACCGGGGAGCTGTTTTTT	TRBD1	TRBV23-1	TRBJ2-2	many
CASSSTGNTEAFF	TGTGCCAGCAGCTCCACAGGGAACACTGAAGCTTTCTTT	.	TRBV3-1	TRBJ1-1	many
CSAEDRGRNTIYF	TGCAGTGCTGAGGACAGGGGAAGAAACACCATATATTTT	TRBD1	TRBV20-1	TRBJ1-3	many
CASSLGTGYGEQFF	TGCGCCAGCAGCTTGGGGACAGGGTATGGTGAGCAGTTCTTC	TRBD1	TRBV5-1	TRBJ2-1	few
CASTGQGAENEQFF	TGTGCCAGCACGGGACAGGGGGCGGAGAATGAGCAGTTCTTC	TRBD1	TRBV18	TRBJ2-1	many
CASSSSSSSYNEQFF	TGTGCCAGCAGTTCTTCTTCGTCCTCCTACAATGAGCAGTTCTTC	.	TRBV6-2/TRBV6-3	TRBJ2-1	many
CASRRAGNKDEQFF	TGTGCCAGCAGGAGAGCGGGAAATAAAGATGAGCAGTTCTTC	TRBD2	TRBV12-3/TRBV12-4	TRBJ2-1	.
CASSTPGGRLDTQYF	TGTGCCAGCAGCACCCCCGGGGGGCGTTTAGATACGCAGTATTTT	.	TRBV7-2	TRBJ2-3	many
CSASPTLGSGQYF	TGCAGTGCTAGCCCGACTTTGGGGTCGGGGCAGTACTTC	.	TRBV20-1	TRBJ2-7	many
CASSQDFLAGVPDTQYF	TGTGCCAGCAGCCAAGATTTCCTAGCGGGAGTGCCAGATACGCAGTATTTT	TRBD2	TRBV4-2	TRBJ2-3	many
CASRPGGYGYTF	TGTGCCAGCCGTCCAGGGGGCTATGGCTACACCTTC	TRBD1	TRBV28	TRBJ1-2	many
CSARGVFGQLNTEAFF	TGCAGTGCTAGAGGGGTTTTTGGACAGTTGAACACTGAAGCTTTCTTT	.	TRBV20-1	TRBJ1-1	.
CATSRVTSYEQYF	TGTGCCACCAGCAGGGTTACATCCTACGAGCAGTACTTC	.	TRBV15	TRBJ2-7	many
CASSVGTSGSPQYF	TGTGCCAGCAGCGTCGGGACTAGCGGGTCCCCGCAGTATTTT	TRBD2	TRBV9	TRBJ2-3	many
CASSPTGGDNSPLHF	TGTGCCAGCAGCCCGACAGGGGGGGATAATTCACCCCTCCACTTT	TRBD1	TRBV3-1	TRBJ1-6	many
CASSQDWGGTFYGYTF	TGTGCCAGCAGCCAAGATTGGGGAGGCACCTTCTATGGCTACACCTTC	.	TRBV4-2	TRBJ1-2	many
CASSLAQRETQYF	TGTGCCAGCAGCTTAGCGCAGAGAGAGACCCAGTACTTC	.	TRBV7-6	TRBJ2-5	many